These 30 T cell receptor beta chains were sequenced from one sample in a study of T cell responses to AZD1222 COVID-19 vaccine. The assay was immunoSEQ multiplex PCR, and TCRdb's table has in-frame clones only and misses some. The sample records roughly 190,000 clones, approximately 93% being singletons. The sequences come from peripheral blood, collected on day 0 of AZD1222 vaccination. All receptors derive from an adult in good health.

A single count supports this clone. This chain uses TRBV5-1 with TRBJ1-2; no clear D gene. V was cut by 5 bases and J by 5 bases, with 13 bases left in between. CDR3 length: 13 amino acids. Germline values: CDR1 SGHRS, CDR2 YFSETQ. The CDR3: CASRAEANYGYTF. The DNA of the CDR3 is TGCGCCAGCAGAGCTGAAGCAAATTATGGCTACACCTTC.

This clone was picked up one time. The chain recombines TRBV5-1 with TRBJ2-2, with D hard to call. The CDR3 extends over 14 amino acids. CDR1 is SGHRS, CDR2 YFSETQ, per germline. V dropped 0 bases and J dropped 6 bases, with 9 bases sitting between them. CDR3 DNA: TGCGCCAGCAGCTTGGGACCGGGCCCCGGGGAGCTGTTTTTT. Amino acids: CASSLGPGPGELFF.

The CDR3 here is CASSFHPSGKYEQYF. The CDR3 bases are TGTGCCAGCAGCTTTCACCCTAGCGGGAAATACGAGCAGTACTTC. This chain joins TRBV7-9 and TRBJ2-7, with TRBD2 matching over 9 bases. The CDR3 contains 15 residues. Germline V gives CDR1 SEHNR, CDR2 FQNEAQ (reference sequence). V lost 3 bases and J lost 4; bases outside the gene matches: 7.

The chain recombines TRBV19 with TRBJ1-2; D may be TRBD1 (6 bases). This CDR3 spans 16 amino acids. V shed 5 bases and J shed 4 bases, with 20 bases lying between them. Germline V CDR1 and CDR2: LNHDA, SQIVND (reference sequence). CDR3 in amino acids: CASSPAGGRASYGYTF. CDR3 in DNA: TGTGCCAGTAGTCCGGCGGGGGGCAGGGCCAGCTATGGCTACACCTTC.

V is TRBV6-2 or TRBV6-3 and J is TRBJ2-7; D is unclear. Trimming removed 6 bases at V and 2 bases at J, with 8 bases between. Per germline, CDR1 MNHEY and CDR2 SVGEGT. The CDR3 contains 12 residues. CDR3 nucleotide sequence: TGTGCCAGCAGCTCCGGCCCCTACGAGCAGTACTTC. Residues: CASSSGPYEQYF.

The chain couples TRBV6-5 to TRBJ1-2; no firm D call. This CDR3 comprises 12 residues. The germline gives CDR1 MNHEY, CDR2 SVGAGI. Trimming pared 8 bases from V and 3 bases from J, leaving 10 bases between. CDR3 protein: CASCTGDYGYTF. DNA for the CDR3: TGTGCCAGCTGCACGGGAGACTATGGCTACACCTTC.

The chain employs TRBV29-1 and TRBJ2-1; 10 positions agree with TRBD2. The junction had 7 bases not matched to a gene; V was cut back by 6 bases and J by 2 bases. Germline V gene lookup returns CDR1 SQVTM and CDR2 ANQGSEA. The CDR3 length is 15 residues. This CDR3 is CSVERGGWTYNEQFF. CDR3 DNA sequence: TGCAGCGTAGAGCGGGGGGGCTGGACCTACAATGAGCAGTTCTTC.

This clone was counted between two and nine times. The chain carries TRBV3-1 (or the pseudogene TRBV3-2) and TRBJ1-4, with D perhaps matching TRBD1 (5 bases). Trimming pared 3 bases from V and 14 bases from J, leaving 13 bases between. This CDR3 has 12 amino acids. Per germline, CDR1 LGHDT and CDR2 YNNKEL (reference sequence). The CDR3 bases are TGTGCCAGCAGCCACCGGTGGGGCGGGCTGTTTTTT. Translation gives CASSHRWGGLFF.

The rearrangement links TRBV3-1 (or the pseudogene TRBV3-2) to TRBJ2-2; D gene ambiguous. CDR1 is LGHDT, CDR2 YNNKEL, per germline (reference sequence). This CDR3 has 15 residues. The V gene lost 1 base and the J gene lost 5 bases, with 11 bases spanning the gap. This CDR3 reads CASSQASLGTGELFF. CDR3 sequence (DNA): TGTGCCAGCAGCCAAGCTTCTCTTGGGACCGGGGAGCTGTTTTTT.

The chain employs TRBV14 and TRBJ2-5; no reliable D call. The V end was cut by 4 bases, the J end by 1 base, with 10 bases between. The CDR3 covers 14 residues. CDR1 is SGHDN, CDR2 FVKESK, per germline. Here the CDR3 reads CASSPSGIQETQYF. The CDR3 nucleotides read TGTGCCAGCAGCCCTTCCGGCATCCAAGAGACCCAGTACTTC.

The chain uses TRBV5-6 and TRBJ1-2; 9 positions match TRBD1. V gave up 0 bases and J gave up 6 bases; unmatched junction bases: 3. This CDR3 is 14 amino acids long. Germline lookup yields CDR1 SGHDT and CDR2 YYEEEE. The DNA of the CDR3 is TGTGCCAGCAGCTTGGGACAGGGGGTCGATGGCTACACCTTC. Protein product: CASSLGQGVDGYTF.

The chain is built from TRBV10-1 and TRBJ1-1; D is perhaps TRBD1 (5 bases). Germline V lookup: CDR1 WNHNN, CDR2 SYGVQD (reference sequence). Trimming pared 4 bases from V and 8 bases from J, leaving 11 bases between. This CDR3 region has 12 residues. In DNA form, the CDR3 reads TGCGCCAGCAGTGCCGGGACCGCAGAAGCTTTCTTT. It specifies CASSAGTAEAFF.

The sample holds one count of this clone. The V gene is TRBV3-1 (or the pseudogene TRBV3-2), the J gene TRBJ1-1, with 7 bases lining up with TRBD1. V lost 2 bases and J lost 4; bases outside the gene matches: 4. CDR3 length: 14 residues. Germline V CDR1 and CDR2: LGHDT, YNNKEL (reference sequence). The CDR3 DNA reads TGTGCCAGCAGCCAACGGACAGGTGGCACTGAAGCTTTCTTT. It specifies CASSQRTGGTEAFF.

The V call is TRBV12-5, the J call TRBJ2-7, with D perhaps assigned TRBD1 or TRBD2 (5 bases each). From germline, CDR1 is LGHNT and CDR2 FRNRAP. V was cut by 3 bases and J by 1 base, with 22 bases left in between. The CDR3 extends over 18 amino acids. The CDR3 bases are TGTGCTAGTGGTTTCATCCCCTACGCCGGGACGGCTTCCTACGAGCAGTACTTC. It codes for CASGFIPYAGTASYEQYF.

The V call is TRBV2, the J call TRBJ2-7, with D possibly matching TRBD1 (6 bases). CDR1 is SNHLY and CDR2 is FYNNEI in the germline V gene. V lost 5 bases and J lost 4, with 12 bases in between. The CDR3 is made up of 13 amino acids. The CDR3 spells CASSRPGEYEQYF. The DNA for the CDR3 is TGTGCCAGCAGTCGACCAGGGGAGTACGAGCAGTACTTC.

V and J are TRBV10-2 and TRBJ1-4; D unclear. V was trimmed by 6 bases and J by 4 bases, leaving 12 bases between them. The CDR3 sequence is 14 residues long. The germline CDR1 and CDR2 sequences are WSHSY and SAAADI. CDR3 bases: TGCGCCAGCAGGCCTCGGGTCGGTAATGAAAAACTGTTTTTT. Amino acids: CASRPRVGNEKLFF.

The chain couples TRBV3-1 (or the pseudogene TRBV3-2) to TRBJ1-4; 7 bases map to TRBD1. The germline gives CDR1 LGHDT, CDR2 YNNKEL (reference sequence). The junction had 13 bases not matched to a gene; V was cut back by 1 base and J by 8 bases. The CDR3 covers 17 residues. CDR3 in amino acids: CASSQAWTGTVTEKLFF. The CDR3 nucleotides read TGTGCCAGCAGCCAAGCCTGGACCGGGACAGTTACAGAAAAACTGTTTTTT.

This clone was recorded only once. The chain employs TRBV6-5 and TRBJ1-3; D is possibly TRBD1 (5 bases). The CDR3 is 13 residues long. Between the trimmed V and J ends, which lost 6 bases and 4 bases, there was a span of 10 bases. Germline V gives CDR1 MNHEY, CDR2 SVGAGI. Here the CDR3 DNA reads TGTGCCAGCAGAGGGGAATACGGAAACACCATATATTTT. It specifies CASRGEYGNTIYF.

V usage is TRBV27 and J usage is TRBJ2-1; unclear D gene. The CDR3 is 14 amino acids. Trimming left V 2 bases short and J 5 bases short, with 10 bases between. CDR1 is MNHEY, CDR2 SMNVEV, per germline (reference sequence). Here the CDR3 reads CASSLRRDHNEQFF. CDR3 bases: TGTGCCAGCAGTTTAAGGAGAGACCACAATGAGCAGTTCTTC.

V usage is TRBV5-6 and J usage is TRBJ1-2, with D tentatively TRBD1 (5 bases). The CDR3 is 14 amino acids. V dropped 2 bases and J dropped 7 bases, with 15 bases sitting between them. CDR1 and CDR2 (germline): SGHDT, YYEEEE. The chain's CDR3 is CASSLPLGGTGYTF. The CDR3 nucleotides are TGTGCCAGCAGCTTACCATTGGGGGGGACTGGCTACACCTTC.

The CDR3 protein is CASSEFKVIYTEAFF. The CDR3 DNA reads as TGTGCCAGTAGTGAGTTTAAGGTAATTTACACTGAAGCTTTCTTT. The chain combines TRBV19 with TRBJ1-1; D gene unclear. The CDR3 totals 15 residues. Germline V lookup: CDR1 LNHDA, CDR2 SQIVND (reference sequence). V lost 5 bases, J lost 3 bases, and 16 bases lay in between.

The sample holds one count of this clone. This chain connects TRBV19 to TRBJ1-1; no reliable D call. This CDR3 spans 14 amino acids. V shed 5 bases and J shed 4 bases, with 14 bases lying between them. Germline V lookup: CDR1 LNHDA, CDR2 SQIVND (reference sequence). CDR3 DNA sequence: TGTGCCAGTAGTCAGACCCCGGCAGGCACTGAAGCTTTCTTT. It yields the protein CASSQTPAGTEAFF.

The V call is TRBV27, the J call TRBJ2-3; 8 positions agree with TRBD2. CDR3 length equals 14 residues. The trim removed 4 bases at V and 1 base at J, leaving 1 base unmatched. Germline loops: CDR1 MNHEY, CDR2 SMNVEV (reference sequence). CDR3 nucleotide sequence: TGTGCCAGCAGTTGGCGGGAGGGCACAGATACGCAGTATTTT. It translates to CASSWREGTDTQYF.

The chain carries TRBV4-1 and TRBJ1-5; 8 nucleotides match TRBD1. Per the germline V gene, CDR1 is MGHRA and CDR2 is YSYEKL. With V trimmed by 4 bases and J by 4 bases, 9 bases remained unmatched. This CDR3 is built from 16 residues. CDR3 amino acids: CASSRGDDRGNQPQHF. In DNA, the CDR3 is TGCGCCAGCAGCCGAGGGGACGACAGGGGAAATCAGCCCCAGCATTTT.

CDR3 in DNA: TGTGCCAGCACCCTCGCTGGGGGGACGAATGAAGCTTTCTTT. It encodes CASTLAGGTNEAFF. The genes are TRBV7-9 and TRBJ1-1; TRBD1 might be the D (5 bases). Germline lookup yields CDR1 SEHNR and CDR2 FQNEAQ (reference sequence). V lost 7 bases, J lost 7 bases, and 19 bases lay in between. The CDR3 consists of 14 residues.

V usage is TRBV10-1 and J usage is TRBJ1-1; D is ambiguous. Between the trimmed V and J ends, which lost 5 bases and 2 bases, there was a span of 9 bases. Germline V CDR1 and CDR2: WNHNN, SYGVQD (reference sequence). The CDR3 runs 13 residues. The CDR3 DNA sequence: TGCGCCAGCAGTCAGTTGTATAACACTGAAGCTTTCTTT. It codes for CASSQLYNTEAFF.

V gene TRBV5-4 combines with J gene TRBJ2-5, with D possibly TRBD1 on 6 matching bases. The CDR3 has 16 amino acids. Deletions cut 4 bases from V and 0 bases from J, with 16 bases between. From germline, CDR1 is SGHNT and CDR2 YYREEE (reference sequence). CDR3 nucleotide sequence: TGTGCCAGCAGCCGAGGAGGTCGGGACAACCAAGAGACCCAGTACTTC. It yields the protein CASSRGGRDNQETQYF.

The CDR3 DNA reads as TGTGCCAGCTCACAAACACAGGGTATGTTGTCGTGGACTGAAGCTTTCTTT. It codes for CASSQTQGMLSWTEAFF. V gene TRBV18 combines with J gene TRBJ1-1; a weak D match, TRBD1 (6 bases). The CDR3 length is 17 residues. Trimming shortened V by 4 bases and J by 5 bases, and 23 bases separated the two germline ends. Per germline, CDR1 KGHSH and CDR2 LQKENI.

V is TRBV27 and J is TRBJ2-6; D gene unclear. Per germline, CDR1 MNHEY and CDR2 SMNVEV (reference sequence). Between the trimmed V and J ends, which lost 3 bases and 0 bases, there was a span of 6 bases. CDR3 length equals 15 residues. CDR3 sequence: CASSFIRSGANVLTF. As DNA, the CDR3 is TGTGCCAGCAGTTTCATCCGCTCTGGGGCCAACGTCCTGACTTTC. Together with reference TRBV27 and TRBJ2-6, the CDR3 gives the full variable domain: EAQVTQNPRYLITVTGKKLTVTCSQNMNHEYMSWYRQDPGLGLRQIYYSMNVEVTDKGDVPEGYKVSRKEKRNFPLILESPSPNQTSLYFCASSFIRSGANVLTFGAGSRLTVL.

The chain combines TRBV6-5 with TRBJ1-5, with TRBD1 as a possible D gene (5 bases). This CDR3 region has 14 residues. Trimming stripped 6 bases from V and 3 bases from J, with 12 bases between. The V gene's germline CDR1 is MNHEY and CDR2 SVGAGI. The CDR3 reads CASSGGPDNQPQHF. CDR3 bases: TGTGCCAGCAGCGGGGGACCTGACAATCAGCCCCAGCATTTT.